Presented here are 17 T cell receptor beta chains from one specimen sequenced in a study of beta chain features in type 1 diabetes. The investigators reverse transcribed all of the isolated RNA, so they sequenced expressed TCRB transcripts. TCRdb's copy holds only in-frame clones and misses some; the assay was immunoSEQ multiplex PCR. Of 15,000 to 20,000 clones listed, around 50% were seen once; the top ten hold approximately 0.42%. Material: stem cell memory CD4+ T cells from blood. These receptors all come from a man aged 18 to 30 in good health.

The rearrangement links TRBV28 to TRBJ1-2; D is uncertain. Germline V gives CDR1 MDHEN, CDR2 SYDVKM. With 4 bases removed from V and 5 bases from J, the gap between germline ends came to 2 bases. This CDR3 spans 10 amino acids. The CDR3 DNA is TGTGCCAGCAGTTCGTATGGCTACACCTTC. Residues: CASSSYGYTF.

V is TRBV5-1 and J is TRBJ2-3, with 10 positions matching TRBD2. Per germline, CDR1 SGHRS and CDR2 YFSETQ. Losses at the gene ends were 1 base for V and 0 bases for J; bases not matched to a gene: 2. CDR3 length equals 16 residues. Here the CDR3 reads CASSLLSGRSTDTQYF. The CDR3 DNA sequence: TGCGCCAGCAGCTTGCTTAGCGGGAGGAGCACAGATACGCAGTATTTT.

The chain employs TRBV7-9 and TRBJ2-7, with D maybe TRBD2 (5 bases). The CDR3 sequence is 16 residues long. The V end lost 2 bases, the J end lost 1 base, and 15 bases lay between the germline ends. Germline lookup yields CDR1 SEHNR and CDR2 FQNEAQ (reference sequence). The CDR3 nucleotides are TGTGCCAGCAGCTTATCCTTTACTAGGGATTCCTACGAGCAGTACTTC. Translating it yields CASSLSFTRDSYEQYF.

The chain has TRBV7-2 and TRBJ2-3; perhaps TRBD2 as D (6 bases). Trimming removed 5 bases at V and 2 bases at J, with 11 bases between. The CDR3 is 14 residues long. From germline, CDR1 is SGHTA and CDR2 FQGNSA. For the CDR3, the DNA is TGTGCCAGCAGCCTGGGACTCGACACAGATACGCAGTATTTT. It translates to CASSLGLDTDTQYF.

This clone was counted only a few times. This chain links TRBV7-3 with TRBJ2-1; maybe TRBD1 (7 bases). The CDR3 spans 16 residues. CDR1 and CDR2 from the germline V gene are SGHTA and FQGTGA. Trimming took off 0 bases at V and 3 bases at J, with 12 bases between the two ends. As DNA, the CDR3 is TGTGCCAGCAGCTTAACCCCAGGGGGGATCTACAATGAGCAGTTCTTC. Residues: CASSLTPGGIYNEQFF.

The chain is built from TRBV7-3 and TRBJ2-1; possible D gene TRBD1, 5 bases. Trimming stripped 5 bases from V and 6 bases from J, with 11 bases between. The CDR3 is 13 residues long. Germline loops: CDR1 SGHTA, CDR2 FQGTGA. The CDR3, as DNA: TGTGCCAGCAGCCGCGGACACGCCAATGAGCAGTTCTTC. Its translation: CASSRGHANEQFF. Looking up the rest from reference TRBV7-3 and TRBJ2-1 gives the full variable domain: GAGVSQTPSNKVTEKGKYVELRCDPISGHTALYWYRQSLGQGPEFLIYFQGTGAADDSGLPNDRFFAVRPEGSVSTLKIQRTERGDSAVYLCASSRGHANEQFFGPGTRLTVL.

The chain combines TRBV2 with TRBJ1-5, with D perhaps matching TRBD1 (6 bases). This CDR3 is built from 17 residues. Germline values: CDR1 SNHLY, CDR2 FYNNEI. V was trimmed by 3 bases and J by 0 bases, leaving 15 bases between them. The CDR3 DNA sequence: TGTGCCAGCAGTGACTCGACAGGCTTCTATAGCAATCAGCCCCAGCATTTT. Protein product: CASSDSTGFYSNQPQHF.

The table lists this clone with a few counts. The chain's CDR3 is CASSRQEKNIQYF. Here the CDR3 DNA reads TGTGCCAGCAGTAGACAGGAGAAAAACATTCAGTACTTC. The chain couples TRBV14 to TRBJ2-4; tentatively, D is TRBD1 (6 bases). Trimming left V 6 bases short and J 4 bases short, with 10 bases between. From germline, CDR1 is SGHDN and CDR2 FVKESK. The CDR3 totals 13 residues.

The chain carries TRBV4-2 and TRBJ1-1, with a weak D call TRBD1 (6 bases). Trimming stripped 3 bases from V and 5 bases from J, with 19 bases between. This CDR3 is built from 16 residues. CDR1 LGHNA and CDR2 YNFKEQ come from the germline V gene. The CDR3 spells CASSHSQQGARTEAFF. CDR3 coding DNA: TGTGCCAGCAGCCACAGCCAACAGGGAGCTAGGACTGAAGCTTTCTTT.

This chain links TRBV28 with TRBJ2-7; TRBD1 matches at 9 bases. The CDR3 covers 14 residues. Germline values: CDR1 MDHEN, CDR2 SYDVKM. J lost 9 bases, V lost 7 bases, and 13 bases had no gene match. The CDR3 nucleotides read TGTGCCAGCAACCTCCGGGACAGGGAAGGAGGGCAGTACTTC. Its protein is CASNLRDREGGQYF.

This clone occurred a few times. The chain couples TRBV7-6 to TRBJ1-2; no definite D call. This CDR3 has 14 residues. Germline CDR1 SGHVS, CDR2 FNYEAQ. Trimming removed 1 base from V and 2 bases from J, with 8 bases in between. CDR3 amino acids: CASSLGTQNYGYTF. DNA of the CDR3: TGTGCCAGCAGCTTAGGTACCCAGAACTATGGCTACACCTTC.

The chain is built from TRBV28 and TRBJ2-3, with D perhaps matching TRBD1 (6 bases). This CDR3 is 12 amino acids long. Germline values: CDR1 MDHEN, CDR2 SYDVKM. Trimming left V 6 bases short and J 6 bases short, with 10 bases between. The CDR3 spells CASSPQGDTQYF. The CDR3 bases are TGTGCCAGCAGCCCACAGGGCGATACGCAGTATTTT.

This clone was seen only a few times. The chain has TRBV19 and TRBJ2-7; 7 bases match TRBD2. CDR3 size: 15 residues. Losses at the gene ends were 3 bases for V and 1 base for J; bases not matched to a gene: 6. The germline gives CDR1 LNHDA, CDR2 SQIVND (reference sequence). The CDR3, as DNA: TGTGCCAGTAGTATCGGACTAGAAGTTTCCTACGAGCAGTACTTC. Translating it yields CASSIGLEVSYEQYF.

This chain joins TRBV6-5 and TRBJ1-1; 7 bases agree with TRBD1. CDR3 length: 16 amino acids. V trimming: 4 bases; J trimming: 1 base; junction bases outside the gene matches: 9. Germline V gene sequence: CDR1 MNHEY, CDR2 SVGAGI. The CDR3 is CASSLFRGTGNTEAFF. CDR3 DNA sequence: TGTGCCAGCAGTTTGTTCAGGGGGACGGGGAACACTGAAGCTTTCTTT.

In nucleotides, the CDR3 is TGTGCCAGCTCACCTTCGGGAACGTTCTACAATGAGCAGTTCTTC. Translating it yields CASSPSGTFYNEQFF. The V and J genes are TRBV18 and TRBJ2-1, with D possibly matching TRBD2 (5 bases). The CDR3 sequence is 15 residues long. The V gene's germline CDR1 is KGHSH and CDR2 LQKENI. V was trimmed by 3 bases and J by 3 bases, leaving 12 bases between them.

The chain recombines TRBV19 with TRBJ2-1; 16 nucleotides align to TRBD2. Germline V gene sequence: CDR1 LNHDA, CDR2 SQIVND (reference sequence). Trimming removed 6 bases from V and 1 base from J; junction bases left unmatched: 0. The CDR3 covers 16 residues. The CDR3 nucleotides are TGTGCCAGTAGGGGACTAGCGGGAGGGTCCTACAATGAGCAGTTCTTC. It encodes CASRGLAGGSYNEQFF.

This chain links TRBV7-2 with TRBJ2-1; the D is unclear. The CDR3 is 12 residues long. Germline V gene lookup returns CDR1 SGHTA and CDR2 FQGNSA. Trimming left V 3 bases short and J 9 bases short, with 9 bases between. The CDR3, as DNA: TGTGCCAGCAGCTTTAGCATTGGTGAGCAGTTCTTC. Translation gives CASSFSIGEQFF. Filled out from reference TRBV7-2 and TRBJ2-1, the complete variable domain reads GAGVSQSPSNKVTEKGKDVELRCDPISGHTALYWYRQSLGQGLEFLIYFQGNSAPDKSGLPSDRFSAERTGGSVSTLTIQRTQQEDSAVYLCASSFSIGEQFFGPGTRLTVL.